This TCR beta chain was observed in a study of OX40 agonist ivuxolimab in advanced cancers. Whole-study context: The patients received agonistic anti-OX40 (CD134) antibody ivuxolimab. Averaging around 60 years in age, with a range of about 23 to 80, the cohort was about 83% male.

The germline V and J ends were trimmed by 5 bases and 9 bases, with 11 bases remaining between them. Per the germline V gene, CDR1 is LGHNA and CDR2 is YNFKEQ. This CDR3 region has 12 residues. A remark on this clone: Its antigen is not identified.

General study results and limits: Antigens targeted by the expanded peripheral T cells were not determined.

TCRdb keeps only in-frame clones here, not all; method: immunoSEQ multiplex PCR. In the table there are 7,000 to 9,500 clones, roughly 68% of which are singletons. Samples were taken at baseline and on day 1 of cycles 4 and 7. The sample in question was CD4+ or CD8+ T cells sorted from blood, obtained in a trial of the OX40 agonist ivuxolimab. This chain links TRBV4-2 with TRBJ2-1; D is unclear. This TCR was recovered from an adult with an advanced solid tumor such as melanoma, head and neck, liver or kidney cancer. DNA of the CDR3: TGTGCCAGCAGCTTAAACAGCCCTGAGCAGTTCTTC. This encodes CASSLNSPEQFF.